The table lists the clone carrying this TCR beta chain with many counts. The antigen is undetermined. The sample comes from a study of metastatic and nonmetastatic thyroid tumors. In the study overall: Across peripheral blood and tumor or nodule tissue samples taken from malignant and benign thyroid patients, the repertoires were compared with one another.

Study conclusions and caveats: Significantly greater TCR beta diversity was reportedly found in malignant thyroid tumors than in benign nodules (in blood and tumor).

Each patient went into thyroid surgery without having received any treatment. Original processing notes: Differences in CDR3 between clinicopathological groups were drawn on to build a classifier intended to discriminate distant-metastatic papillary thyroid cancer patients. TCRdb re-processed the PCR reads through MiXCR. These V and J calls are TCRdb output, not the study's own analysis. This sample yields tens of thousands of clones, of which roughly 15% are seen a single time; roughly a tenth belongs to the top ten. The CDR3 is made up of 15 amino acids. CDR1 and CDR2 (germline): SGHKS, YYEKEE (reference sequence). With 0 bases removed from V and 2 bases from J, the gap between germline ends came to 8 bases.

The chain joins TRBV5-5 to TRBJ2-2; D unresolved. The TCR originated in a male donor with papillary thyroid cancer or a benign thyroid nodule (not recorded which). Some clones in this sample may be carry-over from other donors' samples. The sequenced sample was blood. CDR3 bases: TGTGCCAGCAGCTTGGATGTCGACAACACCGGGGAGCTGTTTTTT. This gives the protein CASSLDVDNTGELFF.